Listed below are T cell receptor beta chains from one sample, sequenced in a study of Graves' ophthalmopathy and Graves' hyperthyroidism. MiXCR was run by TCRdb on the multiplex PCR reads, yielding one entry per CDR3 protein. The sample has about 39,000 distinct CDR3 sequences, about half seen once. Sequenced material: peripheral blood. These TCRs come from an adult woman with stable Graves' hyperthyroidism. Both conserved end residues are part of each CDR3. The D gene is left open where the match is weak. Some rows have no size entry. The others give once, few or many, or a class for an expanded clone.

J gene,clone size,V gene,D gene,CDR3 length,CDR3 protein,CDR3 DNA
TRBJ2-7,once,TRBV29-1,TRBD2,13,CSFRGRVTDEQYF,TGCAGCTTCCGGGGGAGGGTAACGGACGAGCAGTACTTC
TRBJ1-6,.,TRBV7-3,.,23,CASSPTTGVWEQYFGTIHSPLHF,.
TRBJ1-1,.,TRBV12-3/TRBV12-4,TRBD1,13,CASSLTGATEAFF,TGTGCCAGCAGTCTGACAGGGGCGACTGAAGCTTTCTTT
TRBJ1-4,many,TRBV5-6,.,12,CASSFWGEKLFF,TGTGCCAGCAGCTTTTGGGGGGAAAAACTGTTTTTT
TRBJ2-2,.,TRBV11-2,.,10,CASGDGELFF,TGTGCCAGCGGGGACGGGGAGCTGTTTTTT
TRBJ1-1,.,TRBV7-9,TRBD1,14,CASSLRQGITEAFF,TGTGCCAGCAGCTTGAGACAGGGGATCACTGAAGCTTTCTTT
TRBJ2-6,.,TRBV20-1,.,14,CSALRLAGANVLTF,TGCAGTGCTCTGAGACTAGCTGGGGCCAACGTCCTGACTTTC
TRBJ2-6,.,TRBV20-1,TRBD1,16,CSAPGTVRSGANVLTF,TGCAGTGCCCCCGGGACAGTGCGCTCTGGGGCCAACGTCCTGACTTTC
TRBJ1-1,.,TRBV29-1,.,14,CSARTGLANTEAFF,TGCAGCGCCAGGACGGGTTTGGCGAACACTGAAGCTTTCTTT
TRBJ2-5,many,TRBV19,.,13,CASRFVQQETQYF,TGTGCCAGTAGGTTTGTCCAGCAAGAGACCCAGTACTTC
TRBJ2-5,few,TRBV20-1,TRBD1,14,CSASLQGALETQYF,TGCAGTGCTTCTTTACAGGGGGCCCTGGAGACCCAGTACTTC
TRBJ2-7,many,TRBV3-1,TRBD2,14,CASSLGLAGGEQYF,TGTGCCAGCAGCCTCGGACTAGCGGGAGGGGAGCAGTACTTC
TRBJ2-7,medium-sized,TRBV2,.,15,CASSESGASTLRQYF,TGTGCCAGCAGTGAGTCGGGGGCCTCGACATTAAGGCAGTACTTC
TRBJ1-1,once,TRBV24-1,.,13,CATSGGPNTEAFF,TGTGCCACCAGTGGGGGCCCGAACACTGAAGCTTTCTTT
TRBJ2-3,.,TRBV5-1,.,12,CASGFRTDTQYF,TGCGCCAGCGGCTTTCGCACAGATACGCAGTATTTT
TRBJ2-5,few,TRBV20-1,TRBD1,14,CSASSPGGSETQYF,TGCAGTGCCAGCAGCCCAGGGGGTTCGGAGACCCAGTACTTC
TRBJ1-3,.,TRBV7-2,.,14,CASSSRSYGYTIYF,TGTGCCAGCAGCTCCCGCAGCTATGGCTACACCATATATTTT
TRBJ1-5,many,TRBV20-1,.,12,CSAEEGGQPQHF,TGCAGTGCCGAAGAGGGGGGACAGCCCCAGCATTTT
TRBJ2-3,many,TRBV7-3,TRBD1,17,CASSLRSGQGSTDTQYF,TGTGCCAGCAGCTTAAGGAGTGGACAGGGCTCGACAGATACGCAGTATTTT
TRBJ1-1,.,TRBV20-1,TRBD1,15,CSASGTGDLNTEAFF,TGCAGTGCCTCCGGGACAGGGGATTTGAACACTGAAGCTTTCTTT
TRBJ2-5,.,TRBV12-3/TRBV12-4,TRBD2,17,CASSPGTSGSGQETQYF,TGTGCCAGCAGTCCCGGGACTAGCGGGAGTGGTCAAGAGACCCAGTACTTC
TRBJ1-2,once,TRBV5-4,.,15,CASSLGAAPNYGYTF,TGTGCCAGCAGCTTGGGCGCAGCCCCTAACTATGGCTACACCTTC
TRBJ1-5,.,TRBV2,TRBD1,15,CASLGQGQSNQPQHF,TGTGCCAGCTTGGGACAGGGCCAAAGCAATCAGCCCCAGCATTTT
TRBJ2-7,.,TRBV6-5,TRBD1,15,CASRTPGQLSYEQYF,TGTGCCAGCAGGACCCCGGGACAGCTGTCCTACGAGCAGTACTTC
TRBJ2-5,.,TRBV24-1,TRBD1,16,CATAQGNRGVGETQYF,TGTGCCACGGCTCAGGGGAACAGGGGAGTAGGAGAGACCCAGTACTTC
TRBJ1-1,.,TRBV18,TRBD1,20,CASSPRAVGQGGFGNTEAFF,TGTGCCAGCTCACCAAGAGCGGTGGGACAGGGAGGATTTGGGAACACTGAAGCTTTCTTT
TRBJ1-5,few,TRBV6-1,.,15,CASRIGSGSNQPQHF,TGTGCCAGCAGAATAGGATCGGGGAGCAATCAGCCCCAGCATTTT
TRBJ2-3,.,TRBV29-1,TRBD2,15,CSARPSGGGTDTQYF,TGCAGCGCCCGACCTAGCGGGGGAGGAACAGACACGCAGTATTTT
TRBJ2-2,many,TRBV5-1,.,16,CASSLIGYGGTGELFF,TGCGCCAGCAGCTTGATCGGATACGGTGGCACCGGGGAGCTGTTTTTT
TRBJ1-5,.,TRBV6-5,TRBD1,15,CASSYGTGGNQPQHF,TGTGCCAGCAGTTACGGGACAGGGGGCAATCAGCCCCAGCATTTT
TRBJ1-2,.,TRBV2,TRBD1,16,CASSDGQGLGGYGYTF,TGTGCCAGCAGTGATGGACAGGGTTTAGGAGGCTATGGCTACACCTTC